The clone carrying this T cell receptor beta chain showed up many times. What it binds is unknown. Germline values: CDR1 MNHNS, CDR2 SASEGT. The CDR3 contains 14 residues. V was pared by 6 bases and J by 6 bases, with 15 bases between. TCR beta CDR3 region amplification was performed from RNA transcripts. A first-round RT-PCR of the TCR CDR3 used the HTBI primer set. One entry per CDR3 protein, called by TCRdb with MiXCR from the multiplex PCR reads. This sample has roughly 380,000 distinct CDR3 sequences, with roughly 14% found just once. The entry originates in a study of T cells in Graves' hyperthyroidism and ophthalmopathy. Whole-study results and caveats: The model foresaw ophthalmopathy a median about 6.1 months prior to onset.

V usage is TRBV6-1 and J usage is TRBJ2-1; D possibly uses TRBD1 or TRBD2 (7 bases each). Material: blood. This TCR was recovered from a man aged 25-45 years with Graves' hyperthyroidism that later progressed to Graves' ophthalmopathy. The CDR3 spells CASREIRGGNEQFF. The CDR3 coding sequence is TGTGCCAGCAGGGAGATCAGGGGGGGCAATGAGCAGTTCTTC.